The clone carrying this T cell receptor beta chain was found a few times. Its antigen is still unknown. Libraries were prepared by immunoSEQ multiplex PCR; TCRdb keeps only in-frame clonotypes and omits some of them. The sample holds 50,000 to 65,000 clones, 60% to 80% seen once. The data were obtained in a study of vaccination effects on CD4 cells after COVID-19. On the study more broadly: Vaccination of participants consisted of two doses of either the BNT162b2 or mRNA-1273 vaccine.

This CDR3 contains 15 residues. V was cut by 2 bases and J by 3 bases, with 14 bases left in between. CDR1 is SGDLS, CDR2 YYNGEE, per germline. Findings and limits, study-wide: At late timepoints after vaccination, vaccine- and infection-induced clones shrank markedly.

Viral peptide pools were used in the ViraFEST assay to expand antigen-specific CD4+ T cells, and sequencing came afterward. CD4+ T cell isolation took place after 10 days of culture. Prior SARS-CoV-2 infection was absent in the vaccine recipients, as shown by negative nucleocapsid antibodies. Researchers reported culturing two million PBMC in each well, adding 8 to 10 IU/ml IL-2 and around 10 ug/ml peptides. On day 3 and again on day 7, half the medium was replaced with IL-2 medium. This chain uses TRBV9 with TRBJ1-2; D uncertain. Sequences were derived from CD4+ T cells from PBMCs cultured with HCoV-OC43 spike peptides, sampled before COVID-19 vaccination. Specified subset: HCoV-OC43 spike overlapping peptide pool stimulation. This receptor was obtained from a human donor who received a COVID-19 vaccine. The CDR3 nucleotides are TGTGCCAGCAGCGTCTCCACCCGGGATGACTATGGCTACACCTTC. Translating it yields CASSVSTRDDYGYTF.